This section outlines one T cell receptor (beta chain) sequence together with its context. Its antigen is unknown. TCR beta libraries were prepared from cDNA with unique molecular identifiers. MiXCR, run by TCRdb on the PCR reads, gives a single entry per CDR3 protein. The profile shows hundreds of thousands of distinct CDR3 sequences, 59% of them singletons. The sample comes from a study of post-analysis software for immune sequencing data. Study outcomes and limitations: Patients used about five TRBV segments, including TRBV5-6, TRBV5-1 and TRBV20-1, more often than controls. The F measure placed samples prepared in the same batch into strongly shared clusters. Patients with multiple sclerosis recorded significantly lower normalized Chao1 diversity than controls, the study found.

CDR3 size: 12 residues. The germline gives CDR1 SQVTM, CDR2 ANQGSEA. Trimming left V 4 bases short and J 8 bases short, with 14 bases between. The TCR sequence derives from a girl aged 2 to 10 with multiple sclerosis. V usage is TRBV29-1 and J usage is TRBJ1-1; a weak D match, TRBD1 (6 bases). Sequencing input: blood. The CDR3 loop reads CSVGKQGFEAFF. In DNA, the CDR3 is TGCAGCGTTGGAAAACAGGGTTTCGAAGCTTTCTTT.